What follows are 7 T cell receptor beta chains derived from one specimen sequenced in a study of radiotherapy plus CTLA-4 blockade in lung cancer. Generated by immunoSEQ multiplex PCR, the TCRdb table keeps only in-frame clones and is missing some. The data hold fewer than 140,000 clones, with over 65% observed a single time. Source: peripheral blood, taken from a patient treated with radiotherapy plus ipilimumab. The receptors shown here come from a human donor with non-small cell lung cancer that progressed on radiotherapy plus ipilimumab. Some clones in this sample may be carry-over from other donors' samples.

In its sample, this clone was seen once. The chain carries TRBV18 and TRBJ1-6, with 7 bases matching TRBD1. The CDR3 runs 13 residues. V lost 5 bases, J lost 10 bases, and 5 bases stayed unmatched. CDR1 and CDR2 (germline): KGHSH, LQKENI. The CDR3 DNA is TGTGCCAGCTCAGAGGGCAGGGGGTCACCCCTCCACTTT. It yields the protein CASSEGRGSPLHF.

The chain joins TRBV5-1 to TRBJ1-1; 9 nucleotides line up with TRBD1. CDR3 length: 16 amino acids. With V trimmed by 0 bases and J by 5 bases, 8 bases remained unmatched. Germline CDR1 reads SGHRS; CDR2 reads YFSETQ. The CDR3 nucleotides are TGCGCCAGCAGCTTGGTCGGGACAGGGTCTTATACTGAAGCTTTCTTT. This encodes CASSLVGTGSYTEAFF.

This clone was seen once. The rearrangement joins TRBV20-1 to TRBJ2-5, with D perhaps TRBD2 (5 bases). Trimming shortened V by 7 bases and J by 7 bases, and 13 bases separated the two germline ends. Per the germline V gene, CDR1 is DFQATT and CDR2 is SNEGSKA (reference sequence). The CDR3 consists of 11 residues. This chain's CDR3 is CSVKPAGTQYF. The DNA of the CDR3 is TGCAGTGTCAAGCCTGCGGGGACCCAGTACTTC.

The chain links TRBV5-1 to TRBJ2-7; D possibly uses TRBD1 or TRBD2 (5 bases each). The CDR3 spans 14 residues. V was trimmed by 4 bases and J by 2 bases, leaving 13 bases between them. The germline CDR1 and CDR2 sequences are SGHRS and YFSETQ. The CDR3 loop is CASSPGTPAYEQYF. As DNA, the CDR3 is TGCGCCAGCAGCCCCGGGACCCCTGCCTACGAGCAGTACTTC.

This chain uses TRBV4-3 with TRBJ2-2, with D tentatively TRBD1 or TRBD2 (5 bases each). Per germline, CDR1 LGHNA and CDR2 YSLEER. The CDR3 loop spans 15 amino acids. The ends were cut back, 3 bases at V and 5 bases at J, with 13 bases in the middle. CDR3 region: CASSQFVGGTGELFF. The CDR3 region has the DNA TGCGCCAGCAGCCAGTTCGTTGGGGGTACCGGGGAGCTGTTTTTT.

CDR3 coding DNA: TGTGCCAGCAGCGTAATGGGGTCGGGGGCCAACGTCCTGACTTTC. Translating gives CASSVMGSGANVLTF. J is TRBJ2-6 and V is TRBV9; D gene unclear. V was clipped by 1 base and J by 4 bases, with 9 bases between them. The CDR3 sequence is 15 residues long. Germline lookup yields CDR1 SGDLS and CDR2 YYNGEE. Filled out from reference TRBV9 and TRBJ2-6, the complete variable domain reads DSGVTQTPKHLITATGQRVTLRCSPRSGDLSVYWYQQSLDQGLQFLIQYYNGEERAKGNILERFSAQQFPDLHSELNLSSLELGDSALYFCASSVMGSGANVLTFGAGSRLTVL.

This chain joins TRBV2 and TRBJ2-1; D is undetermined. Germline V CDR1 and CDR2: SNHLY, FYNNEI. The CDR3 spans 15 residues. V dropped 6 bases and J dropped 1 base, with 13 bases sitting between them. The CDR3 nucleotides read TGTGCCAGCAGATTCGGCGTTAGGTCCTACAATGAGCAGTTCTTC. This translates into CASRFGVRSYNEQFF. Full variable domain (missing parts from reference TRBV2 and TRBJ2-1): EPEVTQTPSHQVTQMGQEVILRCVPISNHLYFYWYRQILGQKVEFLVSFYNNEISEKSEIFDDQFSVERPDGSNFTLKIRSTKLEDSAMYFCASRFGVRSYNEQFFGPGTRLTVL.